This is a list of T cell receptor beta chains from one sample in a study of technical replicates of blood from a handful of donors. The repertoire was sequenced with immunoSEQ multiplex PCR; TCRdb's copy has only in-frame clones and lacks some. The data contain under 80,000 clones, approximately 94% of them singletons. Sequences were obtained from T cells isolated from PBMCs. These receptors came from a human donor in good health. Both conserved end residues are trimmed from each CDR3. Some rows have no size entry. The others give once, few or many, or a class for an expanded clone.

CDR3 | V | size | length
ASSPPSGLILF | TRBV7-9 | - | 11
ASSDPRSSYEQY | TRBV2 | - | 12
AISGRLAANTGELF | TRBV10-3 | - | 14
ASSSRGTEAF | TRBV7-9 | - | 10
ASSGQATYSGANVLT | TRBV18 | - | 15
ASSGGQNTGELF | TRBV10-1 | - | 12
ATPGTGNNQPQH | TRBV6-1 | - | 12
ASSAIAGDIYEQY | TRBV2 | - | 13
ASKPGLTNEKLF | TRBV6-5 | - | 12
ASRLGLEQF | TRBV19 | once | 9
ATLLSTVSGYT | TRBV2 | - | 11
ASSRNRDRGYT | TRBV28 | - | 11
ASTRGVRDEQY | TRBV9 | - | 11
ASSFRQTGGNTIY | TRBV7-9 | - | 13
ASIDRGRHAGELF | TRBV6-5 | - | 13
ASSPSKGETQY | TRBV7-2 | - | 11
ASSRGSPWNQPQH | TRBV19 | - | 13
ASSLGRRVIAPARGAF | TRBV5-6 | once | 16
ASSRFGTGERDTQY | TRBV5-4 | - | 14
ASSVGGLNTGELF | TRBV9 | - | 13
ASSLLGTSGRYEQY | TRBV28 | once | 14
ASRYRDSGANVLT | TRBV2 | - | 13
ASSQVTGEFTGELF | TRBV4-1 | - | 14
ASSERDSSRTDYGYT | TRBV9 | once | 15
ASSLTGDWNTEAF | TRBV6-5 | - | 13
AWSVQDYTEAF | TRBV30 | few | 11
ASSVSSEPYGYT | TRBV9 | once | 12
ASSEGLRGFGYNEQF | TRBV6-1 | - | 15
ASSLARGLAGGETQY | TRBV7-6 | - | 15
ASSRDRANYGYT | TRBV6-1 | - | 12
ATSSSSGRGDTQY | TRBV15 | - | 13
ASSLGTGSGGYT | TRBV6-5 | - | 12
ASSESSSEKLF | TRBV6-1 | - | 11
ASSDNRGRPYEQY | TRBV11-3 | - | 13
ASASVAGGPWETQY | TRBV11-2 | - | 14
ASSPEDRAYNEQF | TRBV28 | - | 13
ASSNTTGGRSF | TRBV18 | - | 11
ASTPGGALSGYT | TRBV27 | - | 12
ASSAGGDGYT | TRBV10-2 | - | 10
ASTDDGVAYYEQY | TRBV6-1 | - | 13
ASGTRENTEAF | TRBV12-5 | few | 11
ASSLGLKETQY | TRBV5-1 | - | 11
ASSLGRKTTSSYNEQF | TRBV11-2 | few | 16
ASSFLQGNEKLF | TRBV28 | - | 12
ASMGTGFEKLF | TRBV4-1 | - | 11
ASSSFHEQY | TRBV7-9 | few | 9
ASSRGGNTIY | TRBV19 | - | 10
ASSHPDRGNSPLH | TRBV4-2 | - | 13
ASSLFPTGKGTNEKLF | TRBV7-6 | - | 16
ASSQMNTEAF | TRBV11-2 | - | 10
ASTEGDRVNSPLH | TRBV27 | - | 13
ASSQALEETQY | TRBV4-1 | - | 11
ASTQAGYSGNTIY | TRBV7-9 | - | 13
ASSFGRAITSNYGYT | TRBV5-1 | - | 15
ASSSRSSGANVLT | TRBV27 | - | 13
ASSQLTGFGYT | TRBV9 | - | 11
ASGQNTGELF | TRBV9 | - | 10
ASAVAHSTDTQY | TRBV2 | - | 12
ASSSGTGYEKLF | TRBV2 | - | 12
ASSLGPSGSYEQY | TRBV5-1 | once | 13